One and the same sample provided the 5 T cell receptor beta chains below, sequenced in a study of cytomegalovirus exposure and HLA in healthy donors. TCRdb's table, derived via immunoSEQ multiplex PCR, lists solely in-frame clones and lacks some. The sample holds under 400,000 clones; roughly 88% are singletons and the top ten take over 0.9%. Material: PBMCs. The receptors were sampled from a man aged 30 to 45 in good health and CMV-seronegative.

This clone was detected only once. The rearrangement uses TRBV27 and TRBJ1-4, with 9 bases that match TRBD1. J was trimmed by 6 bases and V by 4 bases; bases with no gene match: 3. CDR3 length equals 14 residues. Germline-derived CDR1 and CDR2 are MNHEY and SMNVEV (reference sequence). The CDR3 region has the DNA TGTGCCAGCAGTTCCGGGACAGGGTATGAAAAACTGTTTTTT. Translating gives CASSSGTGYEKLFF.

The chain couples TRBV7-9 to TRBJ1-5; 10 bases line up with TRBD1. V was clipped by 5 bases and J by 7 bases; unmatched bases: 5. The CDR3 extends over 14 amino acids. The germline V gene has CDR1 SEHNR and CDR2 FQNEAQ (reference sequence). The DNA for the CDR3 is TGTGCCAGCAGCAGGACAGGGGGAGGACAGCCCCAGCATTTT. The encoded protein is CASSRTGGGQPQHF.

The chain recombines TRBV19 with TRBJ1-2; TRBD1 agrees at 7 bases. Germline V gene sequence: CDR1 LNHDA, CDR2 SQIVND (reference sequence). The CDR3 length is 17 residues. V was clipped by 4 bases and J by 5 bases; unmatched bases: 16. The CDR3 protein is CASSSKFGTETGYGYTF. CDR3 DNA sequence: TGTGCCAGTAGTAGCAAATTCGGGACAGAGACCGGTTATGGCTACACCTTC. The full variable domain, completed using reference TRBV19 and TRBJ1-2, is DGGITQSPKYLFRKEGQNVTLSCEQNLNHDAMYWYRQDPGQGLRLIYYSQIVNDFQKGDIAEGYSVSREKKESFPLTVTSAQKNPTAFYLCASSSKFGTETGYGYTFGSGTRLTVV.

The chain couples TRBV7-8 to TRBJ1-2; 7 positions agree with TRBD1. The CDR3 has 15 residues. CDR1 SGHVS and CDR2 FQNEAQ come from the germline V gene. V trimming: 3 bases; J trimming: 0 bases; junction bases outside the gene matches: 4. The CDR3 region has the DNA TGTGCCAGCAGCTTGTGGACAGGCCCTAACTATGGCTACACCTTC. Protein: CASSLWTGPNYGYTF. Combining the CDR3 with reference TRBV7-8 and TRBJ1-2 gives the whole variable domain GAGVSQSPRYKVAKRGQDVALRCDPISGHVSLFWYQQALGQGPEFLTYFQNEAQLDKSGLPSDRFFAERPEGSVSTLKIQRTQQEDSAVYLCASSLWTGPNYGYTFGSGTRLTVV.

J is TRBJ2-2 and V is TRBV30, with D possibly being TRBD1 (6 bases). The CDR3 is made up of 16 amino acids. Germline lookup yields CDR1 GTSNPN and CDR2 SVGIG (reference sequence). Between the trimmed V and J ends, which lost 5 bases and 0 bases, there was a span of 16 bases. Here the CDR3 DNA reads TGTGCCTGGGGAAGACAGGCTATTGCGAACACCGGGGAGCTGTTTTTT. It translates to CAWGRQAIANTGELFF.